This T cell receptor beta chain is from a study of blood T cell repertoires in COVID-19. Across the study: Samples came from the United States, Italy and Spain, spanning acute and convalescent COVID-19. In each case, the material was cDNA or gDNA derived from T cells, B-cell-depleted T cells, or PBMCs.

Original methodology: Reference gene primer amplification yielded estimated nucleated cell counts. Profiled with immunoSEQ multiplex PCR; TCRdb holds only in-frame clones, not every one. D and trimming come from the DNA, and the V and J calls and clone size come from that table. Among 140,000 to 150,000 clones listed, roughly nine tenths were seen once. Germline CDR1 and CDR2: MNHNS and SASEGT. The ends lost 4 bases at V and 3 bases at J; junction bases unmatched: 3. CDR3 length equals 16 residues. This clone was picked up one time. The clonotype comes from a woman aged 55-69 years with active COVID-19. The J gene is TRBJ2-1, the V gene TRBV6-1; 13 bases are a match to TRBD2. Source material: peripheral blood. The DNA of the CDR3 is TGTGCCAGCAGTGGACTAGCGGGAGGTAACTACAATGAGCAGTTCTTC. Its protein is CASSGLAGGNYNEQFF.